This T cell receptor (beta chain) was profiled in a study of blood T cell repertoires in COVID-19. Sequencing was performed with immunoSEQ multiplex PCR; in TCRdb, only in-frame clones are kept and a portion is missing. The sample yields under 200,000 clones, 65% to 85% seen once. The CDR3 consists of 16 residues. Looked up from germline, CDR1 is MNHEY and CDR2 is SMNVEV (reference sequence). The V and J ends lost 6 bases and 5 bases, in that order; junction bases with no gene match: 15. Material for sequencing was PBMCs or T cells enriched from blood (not recorded which). This chain uses TRBV27 with TRBJ2-7, with TRBD1 matching over 8 bases. The sequence was collected from a woman in her 30s who had been exposed to COVID-19. Here the CDR3 DNA reads TGTGCCAGCAGCCTGTCAGGGGGCAGGTTCAAACACGAGCAGTACTTC. The encoded protein is CASSLSGGRFKHEQYF.